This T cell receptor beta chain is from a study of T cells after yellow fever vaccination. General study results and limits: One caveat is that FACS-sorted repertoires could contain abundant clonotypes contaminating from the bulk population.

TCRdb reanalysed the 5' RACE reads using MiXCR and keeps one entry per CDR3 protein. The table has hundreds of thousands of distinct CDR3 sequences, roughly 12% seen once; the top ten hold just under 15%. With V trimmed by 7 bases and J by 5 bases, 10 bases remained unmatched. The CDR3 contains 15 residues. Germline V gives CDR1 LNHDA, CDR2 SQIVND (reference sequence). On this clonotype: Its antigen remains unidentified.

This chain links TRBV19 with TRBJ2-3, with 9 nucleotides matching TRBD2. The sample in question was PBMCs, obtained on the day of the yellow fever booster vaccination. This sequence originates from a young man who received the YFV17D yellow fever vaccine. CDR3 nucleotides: TGTGCCAGTACCGAGACTAGCGGAGGGATAGATACGCAGTATTTT. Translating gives CASTETSGGIDTQYF.